This T cell receptor (beta chain) came from a study of beta chain features in type 1 diabetes. Study-wide findings and caveats: Patients with Type 1 diabetes showed moderately but significantly shorter TCRB CDR3s in all four CD4+ subsets.

Worth noting for this clone: Its antigen remains unidentified.

Expressed TCRB transcripts were sequenced because the isolated RNA had all been reverse transcribed beforehand. Data came from immunoSEQ multiplex PCR; TCRdb stores just in-frame clones and leaves some out. The table includes some 120,000 clones, 17% detected once. The sequenced material came from central memory CD4+ T cells from blood. This receptor was obtained from a man aged 18 to 30 with type 1 diabetes.

The CDR3 region is CASLGGEGTEAFF. The CDR3 DNA reads as TGTGCCTCCCTCGGTGGCGAAGGCACTGAAGCTTTCTTT. The chain has TRBV30 and TRBJ1-1; D unresolved. This CDR3 has 13 amino acids. CDR1 is GTSNPN and CDR2 is SVGIG in the germline V gene (reference sequence). Trimming cost V 7 bases and J 4 bases, with 16 bases left between them.